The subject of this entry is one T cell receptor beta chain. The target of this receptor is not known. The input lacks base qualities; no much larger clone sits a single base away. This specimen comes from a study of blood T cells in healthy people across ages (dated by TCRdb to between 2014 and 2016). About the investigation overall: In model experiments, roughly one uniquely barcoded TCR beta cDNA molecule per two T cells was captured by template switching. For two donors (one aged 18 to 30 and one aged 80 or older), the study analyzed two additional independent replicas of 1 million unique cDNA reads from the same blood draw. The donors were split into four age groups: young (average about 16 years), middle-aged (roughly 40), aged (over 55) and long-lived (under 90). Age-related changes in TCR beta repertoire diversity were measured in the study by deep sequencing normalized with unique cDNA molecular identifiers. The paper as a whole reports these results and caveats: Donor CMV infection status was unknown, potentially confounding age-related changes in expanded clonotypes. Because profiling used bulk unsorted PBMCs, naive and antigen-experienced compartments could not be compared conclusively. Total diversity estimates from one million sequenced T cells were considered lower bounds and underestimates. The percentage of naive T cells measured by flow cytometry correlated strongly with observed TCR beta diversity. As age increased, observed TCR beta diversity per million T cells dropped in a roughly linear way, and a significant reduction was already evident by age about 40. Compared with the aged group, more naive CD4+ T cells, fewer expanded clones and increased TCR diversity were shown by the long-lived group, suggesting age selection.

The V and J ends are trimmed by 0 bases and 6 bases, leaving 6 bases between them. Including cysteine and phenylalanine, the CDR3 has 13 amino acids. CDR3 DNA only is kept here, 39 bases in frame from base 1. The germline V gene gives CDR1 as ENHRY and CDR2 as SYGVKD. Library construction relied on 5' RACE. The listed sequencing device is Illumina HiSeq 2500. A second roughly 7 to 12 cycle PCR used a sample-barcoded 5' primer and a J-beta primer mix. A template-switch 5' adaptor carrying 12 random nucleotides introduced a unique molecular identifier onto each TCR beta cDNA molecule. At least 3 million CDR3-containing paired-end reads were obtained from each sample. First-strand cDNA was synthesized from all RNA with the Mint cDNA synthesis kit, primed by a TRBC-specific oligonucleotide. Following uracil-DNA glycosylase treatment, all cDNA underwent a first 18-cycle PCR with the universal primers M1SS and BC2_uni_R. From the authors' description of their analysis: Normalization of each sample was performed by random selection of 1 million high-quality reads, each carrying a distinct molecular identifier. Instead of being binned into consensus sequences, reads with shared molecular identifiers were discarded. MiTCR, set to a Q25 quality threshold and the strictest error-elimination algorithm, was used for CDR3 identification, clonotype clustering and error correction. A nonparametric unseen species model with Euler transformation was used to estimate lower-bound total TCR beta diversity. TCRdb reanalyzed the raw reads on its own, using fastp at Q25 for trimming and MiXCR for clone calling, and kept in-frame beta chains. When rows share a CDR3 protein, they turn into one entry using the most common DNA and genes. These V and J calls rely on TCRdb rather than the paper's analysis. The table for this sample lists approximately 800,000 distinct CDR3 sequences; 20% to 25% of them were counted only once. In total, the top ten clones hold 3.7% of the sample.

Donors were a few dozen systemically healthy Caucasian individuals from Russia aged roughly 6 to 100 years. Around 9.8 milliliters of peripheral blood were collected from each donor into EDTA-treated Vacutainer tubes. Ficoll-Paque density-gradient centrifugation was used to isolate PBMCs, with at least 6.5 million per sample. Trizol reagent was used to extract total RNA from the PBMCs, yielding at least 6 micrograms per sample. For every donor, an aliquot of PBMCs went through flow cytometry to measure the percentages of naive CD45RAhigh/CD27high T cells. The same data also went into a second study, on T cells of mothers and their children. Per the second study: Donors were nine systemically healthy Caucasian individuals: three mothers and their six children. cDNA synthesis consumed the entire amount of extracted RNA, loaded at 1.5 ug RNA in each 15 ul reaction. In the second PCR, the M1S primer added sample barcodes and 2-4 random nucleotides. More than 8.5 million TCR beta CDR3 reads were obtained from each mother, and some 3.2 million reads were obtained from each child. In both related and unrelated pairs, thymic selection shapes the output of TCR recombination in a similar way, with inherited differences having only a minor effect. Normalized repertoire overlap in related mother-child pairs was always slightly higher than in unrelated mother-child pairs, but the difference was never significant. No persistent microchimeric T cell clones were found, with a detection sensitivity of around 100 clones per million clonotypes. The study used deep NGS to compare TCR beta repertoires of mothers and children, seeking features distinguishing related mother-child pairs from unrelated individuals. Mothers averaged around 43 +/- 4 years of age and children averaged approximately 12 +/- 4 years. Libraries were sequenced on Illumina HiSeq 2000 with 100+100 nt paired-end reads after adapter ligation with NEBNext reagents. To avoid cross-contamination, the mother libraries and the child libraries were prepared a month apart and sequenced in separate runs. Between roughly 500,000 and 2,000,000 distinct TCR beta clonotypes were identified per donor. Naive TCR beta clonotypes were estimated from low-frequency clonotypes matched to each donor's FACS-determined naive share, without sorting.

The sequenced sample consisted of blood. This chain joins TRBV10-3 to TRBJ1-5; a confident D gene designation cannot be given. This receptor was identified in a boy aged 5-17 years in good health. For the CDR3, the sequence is CAISESRAQPQHF. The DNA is TGTGCCATCAGTGAGTCACGGGCTCAGCCCCAGCATTTT.